The entry below describes one T cell receptor beta chain. It lacks a known antigen. No much larger clonotype is one base removed from it; base qualities were not supplied. The CDR3 numbers 17 residues from cysteine through phenylalanine. Just CDR3 DNA is preserved here, 51 bases in frame from base 1. As encoded in the germline V gene, CDR1 is SGHRS while CDR2 is YFSETQ. V is pared back by 4 bases and J by 3 bases, with 20 bases lying between the germline termini. The data belong to a study of blood T cell repertoires in COVID-19 (TCRdb year 2020). With respect to the entire study: Samples from collaborators originated in the United States, Italy and Spain and spanned both the acute and convalescent phases of COVID-19. A de-identified subject ID, COVID-19 status, age in years and sex were almost always included in the sample metadata. Deeply sampled blood TCRbeta repertoires from subjects exposed to, actively infected with, or recovered from COVID-19 were included in the dataset. The material from the prospective study consisted of cDNA or gDNA derived from T cells, B-cell-depleted T cells, or PBMCs. Where available, HLA class I and class II types were taken from metadata supplied by the sample provider and were not determined by assay-based typing. The samples were drawn from two sources: the first 160 participants of the ongoing ImmuneRACE study, and fewer than 1,500 subjects contributed by 6 global collaborators. A freely available public database, intended as a resource for researchers studying the immune response to SARS-CoV-2, is where the repertoires were released. Overall study results and their limits: Clinical and demographic metadata were provided uncurated, with the amount varying by source and participant.

Whole blood was collected in K2EDTA tubes by collaborating institutions according to the institutions' own protocols. For TCRbeta analysis, collaborators shipped samples in one of three forms: frozen whole blood, isolated PBMCs, or DNA extracted from either of those sample types. TCRbeta CDR3 regions were amplified from genomic DNA by means of the immunoSEQ Assay, a bias-controlled multiplex PCR. On the authors' methods: Nucleated cell counts per sample were estimated from amplification of reference gene primers within the assay. To quantify the absolute abundance of each unique TCRbeta CDR3 rearrangement, sequence reads were collapsed and filtered. For each sample, productive Simpson clonality was calculated as the square root of Simpson's diversity index over productive rearrangements. Not all clones reach the TCRdb copy of this immuneACCESS table, which keeps in-frame sequences only. Checked studies attribute under half of the gap to unresolved V genes and leave the rest unexplained. V and J calls plus clone size are reproduced from that table; the DNA served to infer D and trimming. The table for this sample lists 45,000 to 55,000 clones; about 90% of them were counted only once. 2.2% of the sample belongs to the ten largest clones.

The sequence links TRBV5-1 to TRBJ1-3; a tentative D match to TRBD1 spans 6 bases. The clonotype was recovered from a human donor in a cohort sampled during active COVID-19. Sequenced: peripheral blood. The DNA sequence reads TGCGCCAGCAGCAGAATGCAACAGGGAAATAATGGAAACACCATATATTTT. The resulting protein is CASSRMQQGNNGNTIYF.